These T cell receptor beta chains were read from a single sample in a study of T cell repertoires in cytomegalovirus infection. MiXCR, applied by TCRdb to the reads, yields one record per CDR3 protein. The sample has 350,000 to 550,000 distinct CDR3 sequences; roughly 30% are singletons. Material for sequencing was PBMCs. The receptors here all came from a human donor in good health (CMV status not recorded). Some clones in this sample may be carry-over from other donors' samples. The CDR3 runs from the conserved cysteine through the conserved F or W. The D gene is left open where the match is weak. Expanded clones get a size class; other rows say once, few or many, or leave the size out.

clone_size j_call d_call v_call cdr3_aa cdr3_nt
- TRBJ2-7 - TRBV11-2 CASSFSGQTYEQSF TGTGCCAGTAGCTTTTCAGGGCAGACCTACGAGCAGTCCTTC
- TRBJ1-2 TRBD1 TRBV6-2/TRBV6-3 CASSYAGQLDGYTF TGTGCCAGCAGTTACGCGGGACAGCTTGATGGCTACACCTTC
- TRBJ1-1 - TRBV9 CASSPPLSMNTEAFF TGTGCCAGCAGCCCCCCATTGAGCATGAACACTGAAGCTTTCTTT
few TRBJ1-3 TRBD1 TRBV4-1 CASTPVDRAGNTIYF TGCGCCAGCACTCCTGTGGACAGGGCTGGAAACACCATATATTTT
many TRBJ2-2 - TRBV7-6 CASSYRTNTGELFF TGTGCCAGCAGCTACAGGACGAACACCGGGGAGCTGTTTTTT
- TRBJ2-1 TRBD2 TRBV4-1 CASSQERPGGFDEQFF TGTGCCAGCAGCCAAGAGCGACCGGGGGGGTTCGATGAGCAGTTCTTC
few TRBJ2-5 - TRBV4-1 CASSRGAGEETQYF TGCGCCAGCAGCCGGGGGGCGGGTGAAGAGACCCAGTACTTC
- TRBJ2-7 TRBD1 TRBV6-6 CESSGGQHYEQYF TGTGAAAGCAGTGGGGGACAGCACTACGAGCAGTACTTC
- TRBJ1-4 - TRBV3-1 CASSQSSPEEKLFF TGTGCCAGCAGCCAGTCTTCACCGGAGGAAAAACTGTTTTTT
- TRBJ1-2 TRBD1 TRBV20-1 CSASLPGQGHGYTF TGCAGTGCTAGCCTCCCGGGACAGGGGCATGGCTACACCTTC
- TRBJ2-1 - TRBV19 CASKSGAILADNEQFF TGTGCCAGTAAATCGGGGGCCATCCTGGCGGACAATGAGCAGTTCTTC
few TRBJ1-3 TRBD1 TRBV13 CASSLGGQSSGNTIYF TGTGCCAGCAGCTTAGGGGGACAGAGCTCTGGAAACACCATATATTTT
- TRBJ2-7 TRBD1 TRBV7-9 CASSSRGTGGRRDEQYF TGTGCCAGCAGCTCGAGGGGGACAGGGGGACGCAGGGACGAGCAGTACTTC
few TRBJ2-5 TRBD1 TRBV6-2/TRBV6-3 CASSYSGTGSQETQYF TGTGCCAGCAGTTACTCGGGGACAGGGAGCCAAGAGACCCAGTACTTC
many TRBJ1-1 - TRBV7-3 CASSRQMNTEAFF TGTGCCAGCAGCCGACAGATGAACACTGAAGCTTTCTTT
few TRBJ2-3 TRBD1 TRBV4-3 CASSQELGQATDTQYF TGCGCCAGCAGCCAAGAACTGGGACAGGCCACAGATACGCAGTATTTT
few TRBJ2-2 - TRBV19 CASSDFNTGELFF TGTGCCAGTAGTGATTTTAACACCGGGGAGCTGTTTTTT
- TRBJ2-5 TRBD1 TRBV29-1 CSVEPGTGVRETQYF TGCAGCGTTGAACCCGGGACAGGGGTCAGAGAGACCCAGTACTTC
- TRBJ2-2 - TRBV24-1 CATSGIAPNTGELFF TGTGCCACCAGTGGTATAGCGCCTAACACCGGGGAGCTGTTTTTT
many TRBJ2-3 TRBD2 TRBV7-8 CASSLVVSGGLSIDTQYF TGTGCCAGCAGCTTAGTGGTTAGCGGGGGGCTCTCGATCGATACGCAGTATTTT
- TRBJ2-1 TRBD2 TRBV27 CASSRTGLAGGLTYNEQFF TGTGCCAGCAGTCGAACGGGACTAGCGGGGGGCCTAACCTACAATGAGCAGTTCTTC
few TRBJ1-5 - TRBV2 CASNPDGSNQPQHF TGTGCCAGCAACCCGGACGGTAGCAATCAGCCCCAGCATTTT
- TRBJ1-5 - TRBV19 CASSIRQVGAQNNQPQHF TGTGCCAGTAGTATTCGACAGGTCGGGGCCCAAAACAATCAGCCCCAGCATTTT
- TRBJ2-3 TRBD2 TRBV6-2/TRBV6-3 CATYGLAGTDTQYF TGTGCCACCTATGGACTAGCGGGCACAGATACGCAGTATTTT
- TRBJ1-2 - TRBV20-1 CSATLVATPGGYGYTF TGCAGTGCTACCCTGGTGGCCACCCCTGGGGGCTATGGCTACACCTTC
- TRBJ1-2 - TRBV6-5 CASSYGEIYGYTF TGTGCCAGCAGTTACGGAGAGATCTATGGCTACACCTTC
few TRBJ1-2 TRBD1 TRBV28 CASSRLGTGNGYTF TGTGCCAGCAGCAGATTAGGGACAGGGAATGGCTACACCTTC
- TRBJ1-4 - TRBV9 CASSVEPGANEKLFF TGTGCCAGCAGCGTAGAACCGGGGGCTAATGAAAAACTGTTTTTT
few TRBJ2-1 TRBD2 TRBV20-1 CSAQPSGVRPEQFF TGCAGTGCCCAGCCTAGCGGGGTACGGCCTGAGCAGTTCTTC
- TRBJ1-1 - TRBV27 CASRLGRGSLGTEAFF TGTGCCAGCAGGCTAGGAAGGGGGAGTTTGGGCACTGAAGCTTTCTTT
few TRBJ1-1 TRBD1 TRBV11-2 CASSFDRGQIEAFF TGTGCCAGCAGCTTCGACAGGGGGCAAATTGAAGCTTTCTTT